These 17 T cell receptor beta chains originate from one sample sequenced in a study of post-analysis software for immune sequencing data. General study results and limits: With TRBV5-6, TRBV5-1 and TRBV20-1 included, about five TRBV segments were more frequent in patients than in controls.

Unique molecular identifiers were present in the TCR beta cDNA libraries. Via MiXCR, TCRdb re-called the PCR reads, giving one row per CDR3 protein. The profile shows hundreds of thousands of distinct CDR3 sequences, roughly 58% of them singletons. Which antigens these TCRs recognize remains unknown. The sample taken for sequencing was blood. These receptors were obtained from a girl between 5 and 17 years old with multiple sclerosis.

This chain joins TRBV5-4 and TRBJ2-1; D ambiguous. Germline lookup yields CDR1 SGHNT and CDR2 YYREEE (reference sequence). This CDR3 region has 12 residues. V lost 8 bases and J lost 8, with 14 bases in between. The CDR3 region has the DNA TGTGCCAGTCAGACGGGCATGGATGAGCAGTTCTTC. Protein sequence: CASQTGMDEQFF.

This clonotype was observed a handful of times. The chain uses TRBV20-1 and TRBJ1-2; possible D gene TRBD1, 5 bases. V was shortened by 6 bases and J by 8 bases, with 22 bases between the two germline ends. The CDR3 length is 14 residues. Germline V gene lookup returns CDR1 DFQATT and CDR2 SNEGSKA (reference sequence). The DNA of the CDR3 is TGCAGTGCCAGGTTCTGGGGCGCAGGAGGAGGCTACACCTTC. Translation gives CSARFWGAGGGYTF.

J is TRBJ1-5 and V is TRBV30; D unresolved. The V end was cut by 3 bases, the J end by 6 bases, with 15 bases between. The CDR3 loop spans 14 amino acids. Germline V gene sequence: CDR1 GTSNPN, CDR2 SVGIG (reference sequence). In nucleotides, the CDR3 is TGTGCCTGGAGCCACATTTATAGCGGTCAGCCCCAGCATTTT. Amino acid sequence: CAWSHIYSGQPQHF.

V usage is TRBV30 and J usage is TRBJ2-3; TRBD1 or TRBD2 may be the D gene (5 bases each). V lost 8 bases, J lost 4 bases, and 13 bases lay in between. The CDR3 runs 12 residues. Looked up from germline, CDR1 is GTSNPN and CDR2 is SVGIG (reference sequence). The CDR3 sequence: CAGTARADTQYF. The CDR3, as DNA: TGTGCCGGGACCGCTCGGGCAGATACGCAGTATTTT.

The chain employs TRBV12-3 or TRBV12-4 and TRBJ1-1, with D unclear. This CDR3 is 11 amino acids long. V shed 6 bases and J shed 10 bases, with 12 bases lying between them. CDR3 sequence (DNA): TGTGCCAGCAGCCTGGAGGCCGGAGCTTTCTTT. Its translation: CASSLEAGAFF.

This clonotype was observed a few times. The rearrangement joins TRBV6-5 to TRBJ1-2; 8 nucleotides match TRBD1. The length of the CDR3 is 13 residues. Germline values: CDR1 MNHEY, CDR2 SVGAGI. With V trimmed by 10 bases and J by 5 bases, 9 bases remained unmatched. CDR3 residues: CAIGQGARYGYTF. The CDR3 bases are TGTGCCATCGGGCAGGGGGCTAGATATGGCTACACCTTC.

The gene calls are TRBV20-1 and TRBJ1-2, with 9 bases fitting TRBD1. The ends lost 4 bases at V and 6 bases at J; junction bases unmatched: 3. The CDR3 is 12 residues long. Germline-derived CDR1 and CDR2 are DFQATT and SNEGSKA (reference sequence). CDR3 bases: TGCAGTGCTACCGGGACAGGGCATGGCTACACCTTC. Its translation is CSATGTGHGYTF.

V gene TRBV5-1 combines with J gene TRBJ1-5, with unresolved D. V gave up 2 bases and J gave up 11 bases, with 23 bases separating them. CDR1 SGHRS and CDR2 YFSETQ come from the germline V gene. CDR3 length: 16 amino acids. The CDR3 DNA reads TGCGCCAGCAGCTTTGGTAGCGGGAGCCCTCAAGAGACCCAGCATTTT. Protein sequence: CASSFGSGSPQETQHF.

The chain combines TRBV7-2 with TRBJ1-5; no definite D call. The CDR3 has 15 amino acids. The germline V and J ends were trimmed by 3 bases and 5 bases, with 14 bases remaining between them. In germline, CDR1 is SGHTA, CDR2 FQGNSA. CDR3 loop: CASSFGIMNHQPQHF. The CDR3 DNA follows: TGTGCCAGCAGCTTCGGGATAATGAACCATCAGCCCCAGCATTTT.

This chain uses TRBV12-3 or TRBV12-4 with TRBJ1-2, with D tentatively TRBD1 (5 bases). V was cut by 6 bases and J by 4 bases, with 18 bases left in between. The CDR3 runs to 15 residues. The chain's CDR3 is CASRLPGLPSYGYTF. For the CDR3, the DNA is TGTGCCAGCAGGCTCCCGGGACTCCCGTCCTATGGCTACACCTTC.

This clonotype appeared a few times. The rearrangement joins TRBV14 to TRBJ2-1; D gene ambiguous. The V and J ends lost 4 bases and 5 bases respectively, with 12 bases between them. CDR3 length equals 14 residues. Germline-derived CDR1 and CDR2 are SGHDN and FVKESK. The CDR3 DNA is TGTGCCAGCAGCCCCTATTCAAGGGACAATGAGCAGTTCTTC. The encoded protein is CASSPYSRDNEQFF.

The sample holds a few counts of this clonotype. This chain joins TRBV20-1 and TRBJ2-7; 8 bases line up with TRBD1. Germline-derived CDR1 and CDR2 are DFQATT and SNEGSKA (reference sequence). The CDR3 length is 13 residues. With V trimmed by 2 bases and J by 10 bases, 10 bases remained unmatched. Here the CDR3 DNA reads TGCAGTGCTAGACTAACGGGACAGGAGGATCAGTACTTC. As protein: CSARLTGQEDQYF.

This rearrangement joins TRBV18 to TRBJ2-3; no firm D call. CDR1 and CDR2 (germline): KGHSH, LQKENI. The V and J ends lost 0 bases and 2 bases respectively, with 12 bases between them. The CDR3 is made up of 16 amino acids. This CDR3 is CASSPPLDSNTDTQYF. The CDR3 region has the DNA TGTGCCAGCTCACCACCGCTAGACTCAAACACAGATACGCAGTATTTT.

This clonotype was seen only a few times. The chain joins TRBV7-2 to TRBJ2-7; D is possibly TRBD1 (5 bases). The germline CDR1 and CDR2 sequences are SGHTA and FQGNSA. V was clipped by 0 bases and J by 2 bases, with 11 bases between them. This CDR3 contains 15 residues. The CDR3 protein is CASSLAYGATYEQYF. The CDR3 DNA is TGTGCCAGCAGCTTAGCTTATGGGGCCACCTACGAGCAGTACTTC.

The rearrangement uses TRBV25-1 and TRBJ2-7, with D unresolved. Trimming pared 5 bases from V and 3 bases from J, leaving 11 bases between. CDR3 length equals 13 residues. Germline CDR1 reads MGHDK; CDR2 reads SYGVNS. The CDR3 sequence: CASSQPGRYEQYF. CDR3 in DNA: TGTGCCAGCAGTCAGCCAGGCCGCTACGAGCAGTACTTC.

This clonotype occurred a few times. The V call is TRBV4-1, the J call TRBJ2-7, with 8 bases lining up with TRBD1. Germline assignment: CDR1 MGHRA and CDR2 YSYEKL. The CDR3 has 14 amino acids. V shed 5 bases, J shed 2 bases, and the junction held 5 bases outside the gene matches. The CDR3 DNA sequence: TGCGCCAGCAGCAGGACAGGGCGCCCCTACGAGCAGTACTTC. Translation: CASSRTGRPYEQYF.

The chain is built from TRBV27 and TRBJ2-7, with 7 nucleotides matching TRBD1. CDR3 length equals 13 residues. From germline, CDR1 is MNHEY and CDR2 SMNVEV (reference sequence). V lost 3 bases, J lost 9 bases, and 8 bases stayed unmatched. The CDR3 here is CASSFDRASTQYF. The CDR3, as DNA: TGTGCCAGCAGTTTTGACAGGGCTTCCACGCAGTACTTC.